The entry below gives a single TCR beta chain sequence along with its context. It lacks a known antigen. Base quality data are lacking; no much larger clone is found one base away. Sequences SGHDT (CDR1) and YYEEEE (CDR2) are obtained from the germline V gene. V and J lose 8 bases and 8 bases, and a span of 14 bases separates them. Spanning cysteine to phenylalanine, the CDR3 consists of 12 amino acids. Left in the record is the CDR3 DNA by itself, 36 bases read in frame from the first base. This record belongs to a study of OX40 agonist ivuxolimab in advanced cancers. With respect to the entire study: Ivuxolimab was an agonistic, fully human IgG2 monoclonal antibody directed against OX40 (CD134), a costimulatory receptor. Intravenous ivuxolimab was administered to patients every 2 weeks at six dose levels: 0.01, 0.1, 0.3, 1.5, 3 and 10 mg/kg. Of the roughly 52 dose-escalation patients, hepatocellular carcinoma was present in roughly 19, melanoma in around 15, renal cell carcinoma in 9 and head and neck cancer in 9. The dose-escalation cohort was roughly 83% male with a mean age of 60 years, ranging from about 23 to 85. Prior anti-PD-1, anti-PD-L1 or anti-CTLA-4 therapy was permitted, and 40% of dose-escalation patients had received checkpoint inhibitors. Partial responses were achieved by three dose-escalation patients, of whom one had hepatocellular carcinoma and two had cutaneous melanoma. Peripheral TCRbeta sequencing aimed to test whether ivuxolimab altered TCR sequence diversity and caused clonal T-cell expansion. The paper describes the monotherapy dose-escalation part (N = 52 patients) of the phase I trial of ivuxolimab. Results the study describes overall, beyond this receptor: Partial responders in the 0.1-3.0 mg/kg groups had among the lowest normalized peripheral clonal expansion, especially among CD8+ T cells. After ivuxolimab, more expanded clones were found on average in CD8+ T cells than in CD4+ T cells. Low levels of normalized T-cell clonal expansion were also seen in some patients who did not respond. The antigen specificity of the clonally expanded peripheral T cells was not determined. At doses of 0.1 to 3.0 mg/kg, clonal expansion of both CD4+ and CD8+ blood T cells was observed from baseline to week 6.

To sequence the TCRbeta CDR3 region, genomic DNA was isolated from the sorted cells. TCRbeta CDR3 regions were sequenced using the immunoSEQ Assay. TCRdb provides this immuneACCESS table in a form limited to in-frame rearrangements. Some clones are lacking; in checked studies, under half of them reflect an unresolved V gene, and why the rest are absent is not known. The sample contains around 80,000 clones, roughly 80% of them found a single time. 0.4% to 0.55% of the sample belongs to the ten largest clones. Patients with a history of autoimmune disease or receiving systemic immunosuppression were excluded from the trial. Peripheral blood for TCR sequencing was collected from all dose cohorts at baseline, on cycle 4 day 1, and on cycle 7 day 1. Samples came from an open-label, multicenter, first-in-human phase I dose-escalation trial of ivuxolimab. Adults with locally advanced or metastatic head and neck squamous cell, hepatocellular, melanoma or renal cell carcinoma were enrolled in the trial. Before TCR sequencing, CD4+ and CD8+ T cells were separately sorted from peripheral blood.

The TCR originated in an adult with an advanced solid tumor such as melanoma, head and neck, liver or kidney cancer. The specimen comprised CD4+ or CD8+ T cells sorted from blood, sampled in a trial of the OX40 agonist ivuxolimab. The V and J segments used are TRBV5-6 and TRBJ2-4, and TRBD1 may be the D gene, going by 5 matching bases. The nucleotide sequence reads TGTGCCAGTAGACAGAAAGGGGACATTCAGTACTTC. This codes for CASRQKGDIQYF.